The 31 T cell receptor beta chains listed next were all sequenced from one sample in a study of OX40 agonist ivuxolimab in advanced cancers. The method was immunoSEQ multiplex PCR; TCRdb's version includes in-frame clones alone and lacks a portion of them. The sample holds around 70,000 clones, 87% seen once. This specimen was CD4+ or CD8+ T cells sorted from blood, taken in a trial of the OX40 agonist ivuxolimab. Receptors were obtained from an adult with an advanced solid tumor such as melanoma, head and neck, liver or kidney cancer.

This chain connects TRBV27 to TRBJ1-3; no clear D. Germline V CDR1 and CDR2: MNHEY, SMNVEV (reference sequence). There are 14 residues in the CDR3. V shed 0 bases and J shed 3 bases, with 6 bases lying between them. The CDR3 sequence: CASSLSGSGNTIYF. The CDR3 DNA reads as TGTGCCAGCAGTTTATCAGGGAGTGGAAACACCATATATTTT.

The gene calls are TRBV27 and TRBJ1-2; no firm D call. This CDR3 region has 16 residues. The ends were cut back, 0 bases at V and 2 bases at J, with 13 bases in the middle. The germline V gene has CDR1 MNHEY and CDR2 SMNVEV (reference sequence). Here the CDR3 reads CASSLSSGVQNYGYTF. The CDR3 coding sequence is TGTGCCAGCAGTTTATCGTCGGGAGTCCAAAACTATGGCTACACCTTC.

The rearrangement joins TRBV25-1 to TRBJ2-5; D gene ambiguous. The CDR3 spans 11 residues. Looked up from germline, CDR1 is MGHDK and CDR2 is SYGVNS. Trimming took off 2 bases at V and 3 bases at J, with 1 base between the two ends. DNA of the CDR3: TGTGCCAGCAGTGAAGAAGAGACCCAGTACTTC. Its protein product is CASSEEETQYF.

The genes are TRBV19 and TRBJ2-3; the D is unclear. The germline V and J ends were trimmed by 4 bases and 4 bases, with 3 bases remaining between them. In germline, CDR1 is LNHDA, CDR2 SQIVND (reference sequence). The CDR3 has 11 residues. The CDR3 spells CASSTADTQYF. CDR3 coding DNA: TGTGCCAGTAGTACGGCAGATACGCAGTATTTT.

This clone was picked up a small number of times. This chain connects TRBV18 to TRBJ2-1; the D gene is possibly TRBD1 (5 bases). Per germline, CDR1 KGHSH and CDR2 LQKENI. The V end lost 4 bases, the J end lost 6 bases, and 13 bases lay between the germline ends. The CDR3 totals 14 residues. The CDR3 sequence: CASSLPRQGNEQFF. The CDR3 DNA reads TGTGCCAGCTCACTCCCCAGGCAGGGCAATGAGCAGTTCTTC.

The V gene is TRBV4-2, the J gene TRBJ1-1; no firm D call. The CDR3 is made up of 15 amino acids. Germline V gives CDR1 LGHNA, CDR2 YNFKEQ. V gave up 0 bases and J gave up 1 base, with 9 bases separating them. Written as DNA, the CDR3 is TGTGCCAGCAGCCAAGATTCCGGGAGGAACACTGAAGCTTTCTTT. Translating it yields CASSQDSGRNTEAFF.

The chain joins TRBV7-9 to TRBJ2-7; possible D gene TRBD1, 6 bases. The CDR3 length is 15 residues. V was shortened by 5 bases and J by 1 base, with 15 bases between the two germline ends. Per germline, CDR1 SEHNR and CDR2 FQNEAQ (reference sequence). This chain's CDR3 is CASSAITGSSYEQYF. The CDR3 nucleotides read TGTGCCAGCAGCGCAATTACAGGGAGTTCCTACGAGCAGTACTTC. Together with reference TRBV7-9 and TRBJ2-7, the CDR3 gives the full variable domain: DTGVSQNPRHKITKRGQNVTFRCDPISEHNRLYWYRQTLGQGPEFLTYFQNEAQLEKSRLLSDRFSAERPKGSFSTLEIQRTEQGDSAMYLCASSAITGSSYEQYFGPGTRLTVT.

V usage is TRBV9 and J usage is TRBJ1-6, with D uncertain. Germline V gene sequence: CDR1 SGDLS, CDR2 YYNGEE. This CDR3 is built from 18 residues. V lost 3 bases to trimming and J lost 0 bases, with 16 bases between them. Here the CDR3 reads CASSERPLVNSYNSPLHF. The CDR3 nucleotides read TGTGCCAGCAGCGAACGCCCTCTGGTTAACTCCTATAATTCACCCCTCCACTTT.

CDR3 sequence (DNA): TGTGCCAGCAGTGAAAGGCAGGCTGGAAACACCATATATTTT. Residues: CASSERQAGNTIYF. This chain connects TRBV2 to TRBJ1-3; no firm D call. Germline V gives CDR1 SNHLY, CDR2 FYNNEI. The CDR3 is 14 residues long. The V and J ends lost 2 bases and 2 bases respectively, with 7 bases between them.

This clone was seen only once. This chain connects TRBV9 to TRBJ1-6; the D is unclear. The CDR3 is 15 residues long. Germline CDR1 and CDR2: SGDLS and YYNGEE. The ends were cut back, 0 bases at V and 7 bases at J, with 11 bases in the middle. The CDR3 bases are TGTGCCAGCAGCGTAGGCGCGGCCATCAATTCACCCCTCCACTTT. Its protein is CASSVGAAINSPLHF.

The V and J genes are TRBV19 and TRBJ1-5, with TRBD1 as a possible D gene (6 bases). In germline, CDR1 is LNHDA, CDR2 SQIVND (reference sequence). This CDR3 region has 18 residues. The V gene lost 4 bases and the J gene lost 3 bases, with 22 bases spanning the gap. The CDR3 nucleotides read TGTGCCAGTAGTACCCCCATTAACTTCGACAGGTTCAATCAGCCCCAGCATTTT. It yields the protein CASSTPINFDRFNQPQHF.

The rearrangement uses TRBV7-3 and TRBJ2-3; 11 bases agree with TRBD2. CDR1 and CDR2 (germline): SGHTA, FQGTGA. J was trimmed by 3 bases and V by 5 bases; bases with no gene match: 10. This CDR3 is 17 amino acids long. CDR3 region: CASSPGLAGGHTDTQYF. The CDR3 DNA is TGTGCCAGCAGCCCCGGTCTAGCGGGAGGTCATACAGATACGCAGTATTTT.

This CDR3 is CASSSPGGRIIAEAFF. CDR3 nucleotide sequence: TGTGCCAGCAGCTCCCCCGGGGGGCGCATAATCGCTGAAGCTTTCTTT. The rearrangement links TRBV11-3 to TRBJ1-1, with D possibly being TRBD1 (6 bases). CDR1 and CDR2 from the germline V gene are SGHNT and YENEEA. V lost 4 bases and J lost 6, with 21 bases in between. The CDR3 contains 16 residues.

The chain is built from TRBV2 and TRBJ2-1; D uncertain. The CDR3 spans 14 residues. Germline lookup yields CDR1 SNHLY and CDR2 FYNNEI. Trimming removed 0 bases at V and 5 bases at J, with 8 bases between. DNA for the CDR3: TGTGCCAGCAGTGAAGCAGTACAGAACAATGAGCAGTTCTTC. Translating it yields CASSEAVQNNEQFF.

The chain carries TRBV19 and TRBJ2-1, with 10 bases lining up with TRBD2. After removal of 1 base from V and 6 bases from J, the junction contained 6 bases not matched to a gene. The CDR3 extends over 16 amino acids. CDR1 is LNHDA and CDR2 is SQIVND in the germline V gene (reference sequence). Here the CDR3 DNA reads TGTGCCAGTAGTATAGGCCTAGCGGGAGAAAGCAATGAGCAGTTCTTC. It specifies CASSIGLAGESNEQFF.

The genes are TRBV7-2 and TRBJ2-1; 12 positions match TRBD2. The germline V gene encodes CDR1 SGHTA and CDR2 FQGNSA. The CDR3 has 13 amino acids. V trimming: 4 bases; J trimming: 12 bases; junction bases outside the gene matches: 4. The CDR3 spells CASSSRLAGVQFF. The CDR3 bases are TGTGCCAGCAGCTCTCGACTAGCGGGGGTGCAGTTCTTC.

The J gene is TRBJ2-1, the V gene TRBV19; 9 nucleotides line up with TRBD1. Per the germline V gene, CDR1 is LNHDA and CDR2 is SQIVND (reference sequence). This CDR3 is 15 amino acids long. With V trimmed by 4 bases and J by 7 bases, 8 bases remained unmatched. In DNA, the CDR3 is TGTGCCAGTAGTAGGCTACAGGGGGCGCAAAATGAGCAGTTCTTC. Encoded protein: CASSRLQGAQNEQFF.

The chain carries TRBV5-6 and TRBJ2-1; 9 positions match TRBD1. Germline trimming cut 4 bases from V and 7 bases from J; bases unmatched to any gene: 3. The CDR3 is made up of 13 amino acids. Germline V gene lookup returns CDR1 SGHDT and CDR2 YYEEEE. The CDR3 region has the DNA TGTGCCAGCAGCCTCGGACAGGGGAATGAGCAGTTCTTC. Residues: CASSLGQGNEQFF.

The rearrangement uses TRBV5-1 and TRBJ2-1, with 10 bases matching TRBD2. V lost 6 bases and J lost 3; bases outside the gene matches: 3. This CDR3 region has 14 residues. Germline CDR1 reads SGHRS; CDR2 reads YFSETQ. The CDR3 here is CASNGLAVYNEQFF. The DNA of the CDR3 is TGCGCCAGCAATGGACTAGCGGTCTACAATGAGCAGTTCTTC.

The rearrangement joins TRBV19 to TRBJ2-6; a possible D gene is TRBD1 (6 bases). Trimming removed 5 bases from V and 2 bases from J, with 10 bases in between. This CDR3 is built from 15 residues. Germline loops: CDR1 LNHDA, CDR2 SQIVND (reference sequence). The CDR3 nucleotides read TGTGCCAGTAGTCCCAAGGGGGCTGGGGCCAACGTCCTGACTTTC. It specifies CASSPKGAGANVLTF.

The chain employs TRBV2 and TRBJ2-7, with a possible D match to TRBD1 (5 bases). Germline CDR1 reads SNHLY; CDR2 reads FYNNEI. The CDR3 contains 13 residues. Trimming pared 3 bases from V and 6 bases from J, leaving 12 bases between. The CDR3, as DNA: TGTGCCAGCAGTGACGCCCCTAGGGGCGAGCAGTACTTC. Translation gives CASSDAPRGEQYF.

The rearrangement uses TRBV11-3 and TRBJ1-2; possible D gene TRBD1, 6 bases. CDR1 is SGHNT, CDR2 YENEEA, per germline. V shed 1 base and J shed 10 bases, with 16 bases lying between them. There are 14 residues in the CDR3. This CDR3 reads CASSLGGQSMDYTF. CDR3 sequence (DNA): TGTGCCAGCAGCTTAGGCGGACAGAGTATGGACTACACCTTC.

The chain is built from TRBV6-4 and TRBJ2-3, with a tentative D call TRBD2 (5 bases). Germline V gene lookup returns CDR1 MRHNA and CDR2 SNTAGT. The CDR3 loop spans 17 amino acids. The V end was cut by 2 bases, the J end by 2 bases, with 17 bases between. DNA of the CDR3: TGTGCCAGCAGTGACGGTCTTTCTAGCCTATCCACAGATACGCAGTATTTT. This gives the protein CASSDGLSSLSTDTQYF.

CDR3 coding DNA: TGTGCCAGCAGTTTAGCCGGGACAGGGGGGCCAGATACGCAGTATTTT. This sequence encodes CASSLAGTGGPDTQYF. V is TRBV28 and J is TRBJ2-3; 11 bases match TRBD1. V lost 2 bases to trimming and J lost 4 bases; unmatched junction nucleotides: 5. Per the germline V gene, CDR1 is MDHEN and CDR2 is SYDVKM. The CDR3 runs 16 residues.

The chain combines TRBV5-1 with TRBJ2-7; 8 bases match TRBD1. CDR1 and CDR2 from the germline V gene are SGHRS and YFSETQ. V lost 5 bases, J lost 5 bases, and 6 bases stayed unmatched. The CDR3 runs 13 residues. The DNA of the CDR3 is TGCGCCAGCAGTCAGGGGGCGAAAAACGAGCAGTACTTC. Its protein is CASSQGAKNEQYF.

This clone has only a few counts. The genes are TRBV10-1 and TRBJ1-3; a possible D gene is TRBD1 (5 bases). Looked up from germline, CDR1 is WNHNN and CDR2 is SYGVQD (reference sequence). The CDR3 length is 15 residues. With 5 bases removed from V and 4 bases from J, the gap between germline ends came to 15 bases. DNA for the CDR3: TGCGCCAGCAGTAGACTATGGGGGGTAGGAAACACCATATATTTT. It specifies CASSRLWGVGNTIYF.

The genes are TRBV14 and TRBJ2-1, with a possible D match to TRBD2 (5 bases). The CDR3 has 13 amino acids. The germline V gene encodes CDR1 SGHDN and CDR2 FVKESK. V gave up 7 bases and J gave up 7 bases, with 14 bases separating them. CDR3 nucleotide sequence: TGTGCCAGCAATAACTTCGAGGGAAATGAGCAGTTCTTC. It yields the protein CASNNFEGNEQFF.

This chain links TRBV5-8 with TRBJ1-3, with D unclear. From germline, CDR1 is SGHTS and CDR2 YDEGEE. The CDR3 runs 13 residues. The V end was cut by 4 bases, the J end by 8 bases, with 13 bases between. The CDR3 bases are TGTGCCAGCAGCCCCCGGTCGGCATACACCATATATTTT. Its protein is CASSPRSAYTIYF. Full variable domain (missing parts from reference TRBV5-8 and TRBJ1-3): EAGVTQSPTHLIKTRGQQATLRCSPISGHTSVYWYQQALGLGLQFLLWYDEGEERNRGNFPPRFSGRQFPNYSSELNVNALELEDSALYLCASSPRSAYTIYFGEGSWLTVV.

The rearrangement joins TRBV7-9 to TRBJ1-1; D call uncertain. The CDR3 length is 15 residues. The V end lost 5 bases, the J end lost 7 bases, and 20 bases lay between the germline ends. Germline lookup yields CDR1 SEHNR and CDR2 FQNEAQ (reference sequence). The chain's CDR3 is CASSNKDSKGGEAFF. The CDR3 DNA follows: TGTGCCAGCAGCAACAAAGATTCGAAGGGTGGTGAAGCTTTCTTT.

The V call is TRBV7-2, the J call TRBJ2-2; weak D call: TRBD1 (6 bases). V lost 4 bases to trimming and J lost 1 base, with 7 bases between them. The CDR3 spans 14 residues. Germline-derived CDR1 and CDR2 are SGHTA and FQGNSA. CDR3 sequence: CASSSQGNTGELFF. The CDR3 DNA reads TGTGCCAGCAGCTCACAGGGGAACACCGGGGAGCTGTTTTTT. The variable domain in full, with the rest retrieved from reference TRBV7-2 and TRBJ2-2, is GAGVSQSPSNKVTEKGKDVELRCDPISGHTALYWYRQSLGQGLEFLIYFQGNSAPDKSGLPSDRFSAERTGGSVSTLTIQRTQQEDSAVYLCASSSQGNTGELFFGEGSRLTVL.

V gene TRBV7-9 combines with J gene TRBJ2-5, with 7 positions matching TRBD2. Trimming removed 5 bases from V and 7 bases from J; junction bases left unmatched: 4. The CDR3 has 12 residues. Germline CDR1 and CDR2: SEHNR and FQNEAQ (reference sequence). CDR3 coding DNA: TGTGCCAGCAGCGGGGGGGTTGGGACCCAGTACTTC. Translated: CASSGGVGTQYF.